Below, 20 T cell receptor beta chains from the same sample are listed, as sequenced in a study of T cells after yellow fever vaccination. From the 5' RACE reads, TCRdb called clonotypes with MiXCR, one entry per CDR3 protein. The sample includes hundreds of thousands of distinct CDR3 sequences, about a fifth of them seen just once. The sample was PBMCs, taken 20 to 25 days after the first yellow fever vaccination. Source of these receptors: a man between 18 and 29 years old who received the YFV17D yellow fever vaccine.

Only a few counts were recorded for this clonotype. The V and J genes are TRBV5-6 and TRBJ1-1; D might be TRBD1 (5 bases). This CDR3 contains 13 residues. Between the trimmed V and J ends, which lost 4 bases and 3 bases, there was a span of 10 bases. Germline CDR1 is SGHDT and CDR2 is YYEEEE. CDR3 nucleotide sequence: TGTGCCAGCAGCGGGGGAATGGACACTGAAGCTTTCTTT. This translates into CASSGGMDTEAFF.

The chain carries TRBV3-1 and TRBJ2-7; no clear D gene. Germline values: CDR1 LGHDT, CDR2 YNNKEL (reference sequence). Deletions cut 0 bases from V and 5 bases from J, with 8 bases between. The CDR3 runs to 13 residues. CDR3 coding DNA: TGTGCCAGCAGCCAAGATATGAGAGACGAGCAGTACTTC. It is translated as CASSQDMRDEQYF.

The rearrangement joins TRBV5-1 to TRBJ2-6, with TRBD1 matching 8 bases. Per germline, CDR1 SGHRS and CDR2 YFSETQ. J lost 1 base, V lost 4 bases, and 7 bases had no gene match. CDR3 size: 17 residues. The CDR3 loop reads CASSRVRTGSGANVLTF. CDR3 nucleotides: TGCGCCAGCAGCCGCGTACGGACAGGGTCTGGGGCCAACGTCCTGACTTTC. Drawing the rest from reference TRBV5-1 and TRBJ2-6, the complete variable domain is KAGVTQTPRYLIKTRGQQVTLSCSPISGHRSVSWYQQTPGQGLQFLFEYFSETQRNKGNFPGRFSGRQFSNSRSEMNVSTLELGDSALYLCASSRVRTGSGANVLTFGAGSRLTVL.

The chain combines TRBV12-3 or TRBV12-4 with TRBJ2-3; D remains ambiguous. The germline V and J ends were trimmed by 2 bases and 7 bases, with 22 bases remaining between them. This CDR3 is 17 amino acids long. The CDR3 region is CASSLTPPGVVRYTQYF. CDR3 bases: TGTGCCAGCAGTTTAACCCCCCCTGGGGTAGTTAGATATACGCAGTATTTT.

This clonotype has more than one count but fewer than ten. The CDR3 DNA follows: TGTGCCAGTAGTATTGGTGGCTCTGGGGCCAACGTCCTGACTTTC. Translating gives CASSIGGSGANVLTF. V and J are TRBV19 and TRBJ2-6, with D hard to call. V was trimmed by 3 bases and J by 0 bases, leaving 6 bases between them. Germline V CDR1 and CDR2: LNHDA, SQIVND (reference sequence). This CDR3 comprises 15 residues.

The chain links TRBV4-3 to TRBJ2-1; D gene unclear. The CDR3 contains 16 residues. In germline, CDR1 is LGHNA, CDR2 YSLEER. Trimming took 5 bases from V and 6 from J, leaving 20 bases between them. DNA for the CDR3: TGCGCCAGCAGCTTCCAACGTAGTAGGAGTTTCAATGAGCAGTTCTTC. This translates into CASSFQRSRSFNEQFF.

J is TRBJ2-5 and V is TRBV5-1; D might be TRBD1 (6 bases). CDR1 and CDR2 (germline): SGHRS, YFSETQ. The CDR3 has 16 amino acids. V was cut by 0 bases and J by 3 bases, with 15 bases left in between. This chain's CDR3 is CASSLGGTAGEETQYF. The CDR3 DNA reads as TGCGCCAGCAGCTTGGGGGGTACGGCAGGGGAAGAGACCCAGTACTTC.

For the CDR3, the DNA is TGCAGTGCTAGGCCCCCAGACCAAGAGACCCAGTACTTC. Translation gives CSARPPDQETQYF. V is TRBV20-1 and J is TRBJ2-5; no reliable D call. From germline, CDR1 is DFQATT and CDR2 SNEGSKA (reference sequence). This CDR3 comprises 13 residues. V was pared by 3 bases and J by 0 bases, with 8 bases between.

CDR3 in amino acids: CASRGGTGGETQYF. The CDR3, as DNA: TGTGCCAGCAGGGGGGGGACAGGGGGAGAGACCCAGTACTTC. The V call is TRBV7-2, the J call TRBJ2-5; 11 nucleotides match TRBD1. The trim removed 6 bases at V and 4 bases at J, leaving 4 bases unmatched. Germline CDR1 is SGHTA and CDR2 is FQGNSA. This CDR3 is built from 14 residues.

CDR3 nucleotides: TGTGCCAGCAGTCAGATAGACGGCAATCAGCCCCAGCATTTT. Translation: CASSQIDGNQPQHF. The chain couples TRBV6-2 or TRBV6-3 to TRBJ1-5; D gene ambiguous. The CDR3 consists of 14 residues. V was trimmed by 5 bases and J by 2 bases, leaving 10 bases between them. Germline CDR1 is MNHEY and CDR2 is SVGEGT.

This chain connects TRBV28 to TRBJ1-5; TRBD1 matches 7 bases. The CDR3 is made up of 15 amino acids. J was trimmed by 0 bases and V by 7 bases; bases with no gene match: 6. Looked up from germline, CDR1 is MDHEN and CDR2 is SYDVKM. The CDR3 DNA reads TGTGCCAGCAAGGCAGGGGGATATAGCAATCAGCCCCAGCATTTT. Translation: CASKAGGYSNQPQHF.

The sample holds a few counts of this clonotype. CDR3 loop: CSAREGLAGRYNEQFF. The CDR3, as DNA: TGCAGTGCTAGAGAGGGACTAGCGGGGAGATACAATGAGCAGTTCTTC. The rearrangement links TRBV20-1 to TRBJ2-1, with 13 bases lining up with TRBD2. J gave up 4 bases and V 0 bases, and 3 bases lay outside the gene matches. Germline V lookup: CDR1 DFQATT, CDR2 SNEGSKA (reference sequence). This CDR3 is 16 amino acids long.

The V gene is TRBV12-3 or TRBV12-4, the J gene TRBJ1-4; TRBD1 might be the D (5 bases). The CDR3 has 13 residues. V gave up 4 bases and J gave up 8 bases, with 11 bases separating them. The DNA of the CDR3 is TGTGCCAGCAGTTCCAACTGGGGGGAAAAACTGTTTTTT. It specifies CASSSNWGEKLFF.

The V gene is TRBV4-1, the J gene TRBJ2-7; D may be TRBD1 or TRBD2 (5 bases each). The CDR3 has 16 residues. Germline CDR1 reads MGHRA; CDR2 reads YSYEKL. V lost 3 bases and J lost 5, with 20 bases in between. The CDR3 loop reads CASSQGRALFTDEQYF. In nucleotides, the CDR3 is TGCGCCAGCAGCCAGGGACGGGCCCTCTTTACAGACGAGCAGTACTTC.

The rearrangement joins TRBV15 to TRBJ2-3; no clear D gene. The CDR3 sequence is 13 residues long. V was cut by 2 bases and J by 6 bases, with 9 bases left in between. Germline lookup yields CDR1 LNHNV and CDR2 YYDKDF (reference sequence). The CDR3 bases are TGTGCCACCAGCAGACCTTCCTTGGATACGCAGTATTTT. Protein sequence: CATSRPSLDTQYF.

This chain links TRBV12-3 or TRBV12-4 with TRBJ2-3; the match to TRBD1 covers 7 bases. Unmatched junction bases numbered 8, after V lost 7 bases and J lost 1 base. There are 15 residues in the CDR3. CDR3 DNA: TGTGCCAGCACCCTCGACAGGGTTGGCACAGATACGCAGTATTTT. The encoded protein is CASTLDRVGTDTQYF.

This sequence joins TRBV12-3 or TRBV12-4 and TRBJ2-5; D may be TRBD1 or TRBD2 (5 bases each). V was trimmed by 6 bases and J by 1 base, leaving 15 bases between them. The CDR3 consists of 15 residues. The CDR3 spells CASSEGQGRQETQYF. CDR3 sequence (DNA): TGTGCCAGCAGCGAGGGGCAGGGCCGCCAAGAGACCCAGTACTTC.

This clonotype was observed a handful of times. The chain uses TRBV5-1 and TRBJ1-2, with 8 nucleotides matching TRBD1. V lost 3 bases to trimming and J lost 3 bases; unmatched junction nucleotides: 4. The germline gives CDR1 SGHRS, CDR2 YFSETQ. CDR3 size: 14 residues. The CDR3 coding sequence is TGCGCCAGCAGCTCGGGACAGGCGCACTATGGCTACACCTTC. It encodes CASSSGQAHYGYTF.

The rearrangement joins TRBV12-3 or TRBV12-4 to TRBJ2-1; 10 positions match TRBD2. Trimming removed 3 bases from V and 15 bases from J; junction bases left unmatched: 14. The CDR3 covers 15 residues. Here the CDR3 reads CASSFGVAGGLTPFF. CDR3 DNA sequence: TGTGCCAGCAGTTTTGGGGTAGCGGGGGGACTTACGCCGTTCTTC.

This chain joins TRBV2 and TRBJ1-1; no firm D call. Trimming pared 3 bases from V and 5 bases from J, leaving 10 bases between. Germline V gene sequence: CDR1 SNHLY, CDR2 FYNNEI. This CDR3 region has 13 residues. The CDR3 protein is CASSDRLKTEAFF. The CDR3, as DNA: TGTGCCAGCAGTGACAGGTTAAAGACTGAAGCTTTCTTT.